This T cell receptor (beta chain) was identified in a study of blood T cell repertoires in COVID-19. Generated by immunoSEQ multiplex PCR, the TCRdb table keeps only in-frame clones and is missing some. The sample records 65,000 to 80,000 clones, around 80% being singletons. With 2 bases clipped from V and 5 bases from J, the junction kept 4 bases outside the gene matches. This CDR3 region has 15 residues. CDR1 and CDR2 from the germline V gene are SGHVS and FQNEAQ. The chain combines TRBV7-8 with TRBJ2-2, with 8 bases lining up with TRBD2. The sample was peripheral blood. The clonotype originates from a human donor in a cohort sampled during active COVID-19. The CDR3 sequence: CASSLSGGVTGELFF. CDR3 bases: TGTGCCAGCAGCTTATCCGGGGGGGTTACCGGGGAGCTGTTTTTT.